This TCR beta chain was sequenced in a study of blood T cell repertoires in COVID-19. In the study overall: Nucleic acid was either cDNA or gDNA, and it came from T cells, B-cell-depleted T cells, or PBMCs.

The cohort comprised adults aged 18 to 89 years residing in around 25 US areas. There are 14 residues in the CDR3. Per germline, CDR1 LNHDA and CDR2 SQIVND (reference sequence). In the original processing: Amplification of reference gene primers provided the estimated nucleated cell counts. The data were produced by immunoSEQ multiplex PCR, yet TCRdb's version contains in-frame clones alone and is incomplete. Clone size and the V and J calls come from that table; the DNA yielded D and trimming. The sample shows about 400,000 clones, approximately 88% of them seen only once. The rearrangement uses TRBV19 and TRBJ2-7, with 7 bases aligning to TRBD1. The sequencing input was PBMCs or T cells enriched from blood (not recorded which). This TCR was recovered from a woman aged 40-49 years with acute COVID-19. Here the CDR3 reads CASGWTGSTYEQYF. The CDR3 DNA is TGTGCGTCCGGATGGACAGGAAGCACCTACGAGCAGTACTTC.